The 9 T cell receptor beta chains reported below all come from one sample, sequenced in a study of blood T cell repertoires in COVID-19. The repertoire was sequenced with immunoSEQ multiplex PCR; TCRdb's copy has only in-frame clones and lacks some. This table holds about 150,000 clones, approximately 81% found once. The sample taken for sequencing was peripheral blood. Receptor source: a woman aged 55 to 70 with COVID-19, enrolled during active disease.

CDR3 region: CASSMGDRGIYQPQHF. In DNA form, the CDR3 reads TGTGCCAGCAGCATGGGGGACAGGGGCATCTATCAGCCCCAGCATTTT. The chain recombines TRBV5-6 with TRBJ1-5, with TRBD1 matching 10 bases. V was clipped by 4 bases and J by 5 bases; unmatched bases: 9. Germline V lookup: CDR1 SGHDT, CDR2 YYEEEE. This CDR3 spans 16 amino acids.

The chain employs TRBV25-1 and TRBJ1-6; the D gene is possibly TRBD1 (5 bases). The V gene lost 4 bases and the J gene lost 9 bases, with 19 bases spanning the gap. Germline V gives CDR1 MGHDK, CDR2 SYGVNS. The CDR3 loop spans 16 amino acids. The CDR3 loop is CASSVNQGLRSSPLHF. As DNA, the CDR3 is TGTGCCAGCAGTGTAAATCAGGGACTTCGTTCTTCACCCCTCCACTTT. The entire variable domain, with the rest obtained from reference TRBV25-1 and TRBJ1-6, is as follows: EADIYQTPRYLVIGTGKKITLECSQTMGHDKMYWYQQDPGMELHLIHYSYGVNSTEKGDLSSESTVSRIRTEHFPLTLESARPSHTSQYLCASSVNQGLRSSPLHFGNGTRLTVT.

This clone was found once. The chain carries TRBV3-1 (or the pseudogene TRBV3-2) and TRBJ1-3; tentatively, D is TRBD1 (6 bases). V was cut by 3 bases and J by 0 bases, with 15 bases left in between. This CDR3 contains 17 residues. Per the germline V gene, CDR1 is LGHDT and CDR2 is YNNKEL (reference sequence). The CDR3 DNA reads as TGTGCCAGCAGCCATCGAACAGGGCTAAGCTCTGGAAACACCATATATTTT. This sequence encodes CASSHRTGLSSGNTIYF.

J is TRBJ1-4 and V is TRBV28; the match to TRBD1 covers 9 bases. Germline CDR1 MDHEN, CDR2 SYDVKM. V lost 5 bases, J lost 6 bases, and 7 bases stayed unmatched. This CDR3 has 15 residues. CDR3 sequence (DNA): TGTGCCAGCAGTGGGGCGGGACAGGGAGATGAAAAACTGTTTTTT. Translating gives CASSGAGQGDEKLFF.

Only a few counts were recorded for this clone. V is TRBV5-4 and J is TRBJ2-7; 7 bases are shared with TRBD1. This CDR3 contains 16 residues. Per germline, CDR1 SGHNT and CDR2 YYREEE (reference sequence). Trimming removed 0 bases from V and 4 bases from J; junction bases left unmatched: 10. The CDR3 region is CASSLGLVGQTYEQYF. In nucleotides, the CDR3 is TGTGCCAGCAGCTTGGGCCTGGTGGGACAGACATACGAGCAGTACTTC.

The rearrangement links TRBV9 to TRBJ2-3; 9 bases line up with TRBD1. The CDR3 runs to 16 residues. Germline V gene sequence: CDR1 SGDLS, CDR2 YYNGEE. J gave up 0 bases and V 3 bases, and 5 bases lay outside the gene matches. The CDR3 reads CASSEQGASSTDTQYF. CDR3 nucleotide sequence: TGTGCCAGCAGCGAACAGGGGGCATCTAGCACAGATACGCAGTATTTT.

This rearrangement joins TRBV5-1 to TRBJ1-1; a possible D gene is TRBD1 (5 bases). The V end was cut by 0 bases, the J end by 1 base, with 10 bases between. Germline V gene sequence: CDR1 SGHRS, CDR2 YFSETQ. This CDR3 has 15 residues. The CDR3 region is CASSLGQPRNTEAFF. In nucleotides, the CDR3 is TGCGCCAGCAGCTTGGGACAGCCACGGAACACTGAAGCTTTCTTT.

The J gene is TRBJ2-3, the V gene TRBV2, with TRBD2 matching 13 bases. CDR3 length: 18 residues. Losses at the gene ends were 3 bases for V and 3 bases for J; bases not matched to a gene: 9. The germline V gene has CDR1 SNHLY and CDR2 FYNNEI. Written as DNA, the CDR3 is TGTGCCAGCAGTGAGAGAACTAGCGGGGGGGCCGGGACAGATACGCAGTATTTT. As protein: CASSERTSGGAGTDTQYF.

The V and J genes are TRBV28 and TRBJ1-5; D call uncertain. CDR1 and CDR2 (germline): MDHEN, SYDVKM. Deletions cut 6 bases from V and 6 bases from J, with 18 bases between. This CDR3 region has 15 residues. For the CDR3, the DNA is TGTGCCAGCAGACCCGAGGGTAGGGTCAGTCAGCCCCAGCATTTT. Protein sequence: CASRPEGRVSQPQHF. The variable domain in full, completed from reference TRBV28 and TRBJ1-5, reads DVKVTQSSRYLVKRTGEKVFLECVQDMDHENMFWYRQDPGLGLRLIYFSYDVKMKEKGDIPEGYSVSREKKERFSLILESASTNQTSMYLCASRPEGRVSQPQHFGDGTRLSIL.